This T cell receptor beta chain was identified in a study of shared clonotypes between healthy human individuals. With 5 bases clipped from V and 8 bases from J, the junction kept 9 bases outside the gene matches. Germline V gene data show CDR1 as GTSNPN and CDR2 as SVGIG (reference sequence). The CDR3 is made up of 13 amino acids. Ten immunoSEQ deep assay plates served to sequence unsorted PBMC DNA. TCRdb's table, derived via immunoSEQ multiplex PCR, lists solely in-frame clones and lacks some. The data contain about 490,000 clones, less than 80% of them singletons. The TCR sequence derives from a woman between 35 and 50 years old in good health. Some clones in this sample may be carry-over from other donors' samples. Material for sequencing was PBMCs. The genes are TRBV30 and TRBJ1-2; 9 bases map to TRBD1. The CDR3, as DNA: TGTGCCTGGTCAATGACAGGGGGTGGAGGCTACACCTTC. It is translated as CAWSMTGGGGYTF.